This T cell receptor (beta chain) is from a study of breast tumors, draining lymph nodes, adjacent tissues. Broader study findings: Data only fit, rather than demonstrated, lymph node origin of most tumor T cells.

The CDR3 is made up of 14 amino acids. V lost 5 bases and J lost 2, with 13 bases in between. Germline V gene sequence: CDR1 SGHAT, CDR2 FQDESV (reference sequence). In this sample, this clonotype turned up many times. Its antigen is unidentified. Breast cancer patients provided tissue from their axillary draining lymph nodes. TCRdb independently ran MiXCR on the multiplex PCR reads; one entry per CDR3 protein. The sample yields tens of thousands of distinct CDR3 sequences, roughly 30% seen once. Sequencing input: axillary lymph node tissue. This clonotype originated in a female donor with breast cancer. Some clones in this sample may be carry-over from other donors' samples. The gene calls are TRBV11-1 and TRBJ2-7; D ambiguous. The CDR3 DNA is TGTGCCAGCAGCCTCTCCGCAGTCGCCTACGAGCAGTACTTC. Translated, it gives CASSLSAVAYEQYF. The full variable domain, with the rest looked up from reference TRBV11-1 and TRBJ2-7, is EAEVAQSPRYKITEKSQAVAFWCDPISGHATLYWYRQILGQGPELLVQFQDESVVDDSQLPKDRFSAERLKGVDSTLKIQPAELGDSAMYLCASSLSAVAYEQYFGPGTRLTVT.